This T cell receptor (beta chain) was recorded in a study of metastatic and nonmetastatic thyroid tumors. For the study at large: Peripheral blood and tumor or nodule samples from malignant and benign thyroid patients were compared.

There were no patients who had received any treatment before thyroid surgery. The CDR3 sequence is 15 residues long. Germline values: CDR1 MDHEN, CDR2 SYDVKM. The V gene lost 7 bases and the J gene lost 0 bases, with 14 bases spanning the gap. General study results and limits: As reported, TCR beta diversity in blood and tumor was significantly higher in malignant thyroid tumors than in benign nodules.

Study processing details: Researchers built a distant-metastasis classifier for papillary thyroid cancer that drew on CDR3 differences across clinicopathological groups. TCRdb ran MiXCR on the PCR reads. The V and J calls and clone size come from TCRdb's table, not from the authors' own analysis. The table has just over 70,000 clones, less than 20% seen once. This clone was detected ten times or more. Its specificity is not known. The V gene is TRBV28, the J gene TRBJ2-3; possible D gene TRBD1, 5 bases. Sequencing was performed on blood. The sequence was obtained from a female donor with papillary thyroid cancer or a benign thyroid nodule (not recorded which). Some clones in this sample may be carry-over from other donors' samples. CDR3 coding DNA: TGTGCCAGCACCATCAGGGTGGCTAGCACAGATACGCAGTATTTT. It translates to CASTIRVASTDTQYF.